This record looks at one TCR beta chain sequence and its context. What it binds is not known. The protocol was immunoSEQ multiplex PCR, while the TCRdb copy is restricted to in-frame clones and leaves out a portion. This repertoire shows 140,000 or so clones, approximately 89% found once; its top ten account for roughly 1.8%. This specimen comes from a study of T cell responses to AZD1222 COVID-19 vaccine. Study-wide findings and caveats: In a largely white British group with more females than males, clonal diversity was possibly underestimated. Seropositive AZD1222 recipients at baseline numbered only five or six.

The CDR3 totals 14 residues. The junction had 5 bases not matched to a gene; V was cut back by 3 bases and J by 8 bases. Germline CDR1 DFQATT, CDR2 SNEGSKA (reference sequence). This TCR derives from an adult who received the AZD1222 COVID-19 vaccine. The rearrangement links TRBV20-1 to TRBJ1-6; 9 positions agree with TRBD1. This specimen consisted of peripheral blood, obtained 28 days after the second AZD1222 dose. Here the CDR3 reads CSASIGTGHSPLHF. CDR3 DNA sequence: TGCAGTGCTAGTATCGGGACAGGGCATTCACCCCTCCACTTT.